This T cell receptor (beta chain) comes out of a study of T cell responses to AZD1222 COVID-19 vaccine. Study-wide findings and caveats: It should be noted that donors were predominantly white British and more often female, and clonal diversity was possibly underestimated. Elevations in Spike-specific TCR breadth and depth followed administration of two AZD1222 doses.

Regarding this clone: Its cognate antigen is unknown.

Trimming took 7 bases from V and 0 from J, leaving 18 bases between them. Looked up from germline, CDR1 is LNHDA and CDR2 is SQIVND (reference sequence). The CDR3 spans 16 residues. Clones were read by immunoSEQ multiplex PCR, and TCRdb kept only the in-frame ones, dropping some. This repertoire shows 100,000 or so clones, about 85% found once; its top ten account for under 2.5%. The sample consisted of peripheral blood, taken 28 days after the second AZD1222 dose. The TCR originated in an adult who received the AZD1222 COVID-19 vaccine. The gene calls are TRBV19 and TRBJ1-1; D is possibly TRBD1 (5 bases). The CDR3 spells CASIEGRGVMNTEAFF. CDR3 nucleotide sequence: TGTGCCAGTATTGAGGGTAGGGGAGTCATGAACACTGAAGCTTTCTTT. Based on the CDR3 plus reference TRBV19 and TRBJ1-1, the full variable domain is DGGITQSPKYLFRKEGQNVTLSCEQNLNHDAMYWYRQDPGQGLRLIYYSQIVNDFQKGDIAEGYSVSREKKESFPLTVTSAQKNPTAFYLCASIEGRGVMNTEAFFGQGTRLTVV.